The source of this TCR beta chain is a study of blood T cell repertoires in COVID-19. The overall study: Specimens from acute and convalescent COVID-19 originated in the United States, Italy and Spain.

Original processing methods: Counts of nucleated cells, estimated from reference gene primer amplification, were obtained. This table comes from immunoSEQ multiplex PCR, and its TCRdb copy is limited to in-frame clones, with some not included. V and J calls and clone size are those listed in that table; D and trimming were worked out from the DNA. Found here are about 200,000 clones, approximately 80% of them singletons; the top ten hold over 7%. There are 15 residues in the CDR3. Germline CDR1 is MNHEY and CDR2 is SMNVEV (reference sequence). Trimming left V 7 bases short and J 8 bases short, with 20 bases between.

The TCR comes from a middle-aged woman with acute COVID-19. The V call is TRBV27, the J call TRBJ1-4; D may be TRBD1 (5 bases). The sample comprised PBMCs or T cells enriched from blood (not recorded which). CDR3 nucleotide sequence: TGTGCCAGCACCGCTTGGGGCCCAGGGAGGGAAAAACTGTTTTTT. Translated, it gives CASTAWGPGREKLFF.